This TCR beta chain was sequenced for a study of cytomegalovirus exposure and HLA in healthy donors. PCR amplification relied on 60 Vbeta primers (plus 13 Jbeta primers). The assay was immunoSEQ multiplex PCR, and TCRdb's table has in-frame clones only and misses some. Of 100,000 to 150,000 clones listed, 80% were seen once; the top ten hold 1%. Per germline, CDR1 GTSNPN and CDR2 SVGIG (reference sequence). The CDR3 is made up of 14 amino acids. The V segment lost 4 bases and the J segment 7 bases; nucleotides outside the gene matches: 8. The sample consisted of PBMCs. The chain couples TRBV30 to TRBJ1-2; 11 nucleotides agree with TRBD1. The origin of this receptor is a man aged 35-49 years in good health and CMV-seronegative. The CDR3 DNA reads TGTGCCTGGACGTGGACAGGGGGCGCGGGTGGCTACACCTTC. It codes for CAWTWTGGAGGYTF.